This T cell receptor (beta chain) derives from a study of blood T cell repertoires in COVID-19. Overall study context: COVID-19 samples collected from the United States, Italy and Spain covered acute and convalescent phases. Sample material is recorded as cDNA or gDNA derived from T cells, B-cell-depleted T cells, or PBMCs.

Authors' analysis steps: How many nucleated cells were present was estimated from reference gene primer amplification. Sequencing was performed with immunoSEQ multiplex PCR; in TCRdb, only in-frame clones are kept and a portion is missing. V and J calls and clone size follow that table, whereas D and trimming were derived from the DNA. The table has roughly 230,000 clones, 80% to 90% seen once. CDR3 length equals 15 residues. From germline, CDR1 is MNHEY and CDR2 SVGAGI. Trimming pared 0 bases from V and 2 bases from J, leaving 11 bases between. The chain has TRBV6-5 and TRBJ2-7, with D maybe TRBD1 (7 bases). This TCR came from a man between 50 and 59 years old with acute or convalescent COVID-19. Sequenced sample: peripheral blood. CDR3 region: CASSYSQGGTYEQYF. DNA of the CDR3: TGTGCCAGCAGTTACTCGCAGGGGGGCACCTACGAGCAGTACTTC.